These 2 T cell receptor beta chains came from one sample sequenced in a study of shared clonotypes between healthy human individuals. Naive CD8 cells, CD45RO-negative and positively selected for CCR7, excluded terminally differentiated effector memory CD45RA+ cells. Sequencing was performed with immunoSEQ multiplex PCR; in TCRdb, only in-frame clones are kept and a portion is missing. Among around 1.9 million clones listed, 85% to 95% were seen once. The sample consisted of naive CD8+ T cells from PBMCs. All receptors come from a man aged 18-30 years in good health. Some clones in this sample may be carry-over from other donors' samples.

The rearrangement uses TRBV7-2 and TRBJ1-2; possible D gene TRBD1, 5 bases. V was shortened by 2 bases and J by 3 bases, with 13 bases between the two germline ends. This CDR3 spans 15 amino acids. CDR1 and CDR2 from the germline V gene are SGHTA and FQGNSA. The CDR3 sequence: CASSLKAGRDYGYTF. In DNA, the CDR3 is TGTGCCAGCAGCTTAAAGGCCGGCAGGGACTATGGCTACACCTTC. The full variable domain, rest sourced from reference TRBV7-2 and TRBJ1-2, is GAGVSQSPSNKVTEKGKDVELRCDPISGHTALYWYRQSLGQGLEFLIYFQGNSAPDKSGLPSDRFSAERTGGSVSTLTIQRTQQEDSAVYLCASSLKAGRDYGYTFGSGTRLTVV.

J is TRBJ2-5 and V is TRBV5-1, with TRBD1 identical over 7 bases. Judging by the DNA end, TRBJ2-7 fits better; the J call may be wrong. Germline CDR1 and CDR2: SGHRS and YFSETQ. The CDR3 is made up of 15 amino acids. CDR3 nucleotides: TGCGCCAGCAGCCCTCCTCCCTCGACAGGGCCCGAGCAGTACTTC. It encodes CASSPPPSTGPEQYF.